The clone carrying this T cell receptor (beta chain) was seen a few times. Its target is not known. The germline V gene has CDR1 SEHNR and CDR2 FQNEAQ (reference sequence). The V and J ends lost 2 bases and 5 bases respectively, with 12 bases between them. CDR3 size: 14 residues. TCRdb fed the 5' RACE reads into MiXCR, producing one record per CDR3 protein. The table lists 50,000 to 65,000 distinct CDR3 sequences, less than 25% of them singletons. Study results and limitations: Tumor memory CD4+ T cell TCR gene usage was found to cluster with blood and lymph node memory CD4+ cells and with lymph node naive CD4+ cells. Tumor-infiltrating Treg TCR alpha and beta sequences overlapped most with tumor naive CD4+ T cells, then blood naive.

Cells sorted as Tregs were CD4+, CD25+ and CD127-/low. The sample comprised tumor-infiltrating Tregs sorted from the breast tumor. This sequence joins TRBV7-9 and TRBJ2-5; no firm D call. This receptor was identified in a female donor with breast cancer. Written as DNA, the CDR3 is TGTGCCAGCAGCTTACGTTTAGACGGGGAGACCCAGTACTTC. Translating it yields CASSLRLDGETQYF. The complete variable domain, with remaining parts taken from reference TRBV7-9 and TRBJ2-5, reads DTGVSQNPRHKITKRGQNVTFRCDPISEHNRLYWYRQTLGQGPEFLTYFQNEAQLEKSRLLSDRFSAERPKGSFSTLEIQRTEQGDSAMYLCASSLRLDGETQYFGPGTRLLVL.